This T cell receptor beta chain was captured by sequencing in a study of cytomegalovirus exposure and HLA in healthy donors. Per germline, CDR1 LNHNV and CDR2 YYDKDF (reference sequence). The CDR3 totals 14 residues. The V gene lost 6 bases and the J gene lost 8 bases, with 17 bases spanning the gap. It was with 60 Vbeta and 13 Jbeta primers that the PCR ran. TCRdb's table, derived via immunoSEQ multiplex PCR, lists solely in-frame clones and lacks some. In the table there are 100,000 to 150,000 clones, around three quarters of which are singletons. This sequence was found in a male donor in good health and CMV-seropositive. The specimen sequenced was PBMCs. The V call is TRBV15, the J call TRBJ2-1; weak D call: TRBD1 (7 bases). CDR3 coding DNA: TGTGCCACCAGAGCAGGGGGGCCGGCAGATGAGCAGTTCTTC. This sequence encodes CATRAGGPADEQFF.